This T cell receptor (beta chain) was identified during a study of T cell responses to AZD1222 COVID-19 vaccine. For this clone: Its cognate antigen is unknown.

The assay was immunoSEQ multiplex PCR, and TCRdb's table has in-frame clones only and misses some. This table holds 35,000 to 55,000 clones, 75% to 85% found once. Germline V gene data show CDR1 as LGHNA and CDR2 as YSLEER. CDR3 length: 14 residues. V was shortened by 1 base and J by 3 bases, with 7 bases between the two germline ends. Study-wide findings and caveats: The number of AZD1222 recipients seropositive at baseline was only five to seven.

This chain joins TRBV4-3 and TRBJ2-1; D ambiguous. Sequencing used peripheral blood, obtained on day 0 of AZD1222 vaccination. This TCR was sampled from an adult in good health. The CDR3 here is CASSQGYGYNEQFF. The CDR3 bases are TGCGCCAGCAGCCAAGGCTACGGCTACAATGAGCAGTTCTTC.